The clone carrying this T cell receptor beta chain was counted at least ten times. Its target is unknown. V lost 0 bases to trimming and J lost 4 bases; unmatched junction nucleotides: 3. CDR3 length: 17 residues. In germline, CDR1 is LGHNA, CDR2 YSLEER. TCR beta CDR3 region amplification was performed from RNA transcripts. Primed by the HTBI set, a first-round RT-PCR was run on the TCR CDR3. TCRdb re-analysed the multiplex PCR reads in MiXCR, keeping a single row per CDR3 protein. The table has 550,000 to 650,000 distinct CDR3 sequences, roughly 14% seen once; the top ten hold less than 6%. Hyperthyroidism in the patients, aged 18 to 65, was newly diagnosed and under 2 months in duration. Every diagnosis used clinical symptoms, serum thyroxine and TRAb, thyroid ultrasound and orbital computed tomography. Preceding any ophthalmopathy symptoms, the blood sample dates from first hyperthyroidism diagnosis.

The source of the sample is a study of T cells in Graves' hyperthyroidism and ophthalmopathy. Regarding the study as a whole: Most thyroid clonotypes with frequency above 0.001 were detected in blood.

The material sequenced was blood. This TCR came from a woman in her thirties with Graves' hyperthyroidism that later progressed to Graves' ophthalmopathy. The genes are TRBV4-3 and TRBJ2-1; TRBD2 matches at 13 bases. The CDR3 loop is CASSQEMGLAGYNEQFF. In DNA, the CDR3 is TGCGCCAGCAGCCAAGAAATGGGACTAGCGGGATACAATGAGCAGTTCTTC.